Listed below are T cell receptor beta chains from one sample, sequenced in a study of T cells after posttransplantation cyclophosphamide. Assay used: immunoSEQ multiplex PCR; TCRdb lists only in-frame clones, some missing. Here the sample spans fewer than 40,000 clones, roughly 89% being singletons. Sequenced sample: PBMCs. These receptors came from a woman aged 40 to 50 with a blood cancer, CMV-positive, and with a related stem cell donor. Both conserved end residues are part of each CDR3. The D gene is left open where the match is weak. The size of a clone is reported for some rows only, either as once, few or many, or as a class for expanded clones.

V,size,J,D,DNA,CDR3
TRBV5-4,-,TRBJ1-2,-,TGCGCCAGCGGCCGGGGAAGGCGCCTCTATGGCTACACCTTC,CASGRGRRLYGYTF
TRBV25-1,few,TRBJ2-5,-,TGTGCCAGCAGCCCAGAGGGGGAAGTAGAGACCCAGTACTTC,CASSPEGEVETQYF
TRBV7-2,-,TRBJ1-3,-,TGTGCCAGCAGCTTTCCAGGAAACACCATATATTTT,CASSFPGNTIYF
TRBV27,once,TRBJ1-1,-,TGTGCCAGCAGGAATGGGAGGCGGGGTTTATTGGTCCCCCCGAACACTGAAGCTTTCTTT,CASRNGRRGLLVPPNTEAFF
TRBV15,-,TRBJ1-1,-,TGTGCCACCCATACCCGGGGGGTAGGGATCACTGAAGCTTTCTTT,CATHTRGVGITEAFF
TRBV10-3,-,TRBJ2-3,-,TGTGCCATCAGTGTCGGGGGCACAGATACGCAGTATTTT,CAISVGGTDTQYF
TRBV28,-,TRBJ2-1,TRBD2,TGTGCCAGCAGTTCCCGGACTAGCGGGGGGGCGGGGTCCTACAATGAGCAGTTCTTC,CASSSRTSGGAGSYNEQFF
TRBV9,-,TRBJ1-3,-,TGTGCCAGCAACCGGGGGGACTCTGGAAACACCATATATTTT,CASNRGDSGNTIYF
TRBV27,few,TRBJ2-3,-,TGTGCCAGCAGTTCATCTTTGGGACACCTCACAGATACGCAGTATTTT,CASSSSLGHLTDTQYF
TRBV5-6,-,TRBJ1-2,TRBD1,TGTGCCAGCAGCTGGGACAGGTTGGGCTATGGCTACACCTTC,CASSWDRLGYGYTF
TRBV29-1,once,TRBJ2-7,TRBD1,TGCAGCGTTGAAGCAGGGGGCGGTTACGAGCAGTACTTC,CSVEAGGGYEQYF